This TCR beta chain stems from a study of T cell repertoires in cytomegalovirus infection. Study in general: Public TCR beta signatures marked donors with CMV infection and the matching HLA.

One entry per CDR3 protein, called by TCRdb with MiXCR from the reads. The sample carries about 240,000 distinct CDR3 sequences, approximately 13% recorded once. This clonotype has ten or more counts. Germline CDR1 and CDR2: MDHEN and SYDVKM. Trimming at V came to 7 bases and at J to 9 bases, leaving 10 bases not matched to a gene. The CDR3 runs 14 residues. The chain has TRBV28 and TRBJ2-5; TRBD2 agrees at 11 bases. The sequence was obtained from a human donor in good health (CMV status not recorded). Some clones in this sample may be carry-over from other donors' samples. Sequencing was done on a sample of PBMCs. Here the CDR3 DNA reads TGTGCCAGCACTTGGACTAGCGGGCAAGGGGCCCAGTACTTC. Translated: CASTWTSGQGAQYF.